The 24 T cell receptor beta chains below come from one sample, sequenced in a study of long-term antiretroviral therapy in people with HIV. Version v3.0 of the immunoSEQ assay was performed at survey level. The repertoire was sequenced with immunoSEQ multiplex PCR; TCRdb's copy has only in-frame clones and lacks some. The data show approximately 20,000 clones, just under 85% seen once. Sequenced material: unsorted PBMCs, taken 1.6 years after starting antiretroviral therapy. These receptors all stem from a man aged 35 to 55 with HIV.

This clone appeared once. The gene calls are TRBV28 and TRBJ2-3; 12 nucleotides line up with TRBD2. J was trimmed by 1 base and V by 5 bases; bases with no gene match: 4. The CDR3 consists of 16 residues. The germline V gene has CDR1 MDHEN and CDR2 SYDVKM. The CDR3 is CASSVPSGGGTDTQYF. CDR3 nucleotide sequence: TGTGCCAGCAGTGTTCCTAGCGGGGGGGGCACAGATACGCAGTATTTT.

The chain recombines TRBV5-6 with TRBJ2-1, with a weak D call TRBD2 (6 bases). V was trimmed by 4 bases and J by 12 bases, leaving 14 bases between them. CDR1 and CDR2 (germline): SGHDT, YYEEEE. CDR3 length: 12 residues. The CDR3 DNA reads as TGTGCCAGCAGCCTGGGACTCCTGGGGCAGTTCTTC. This gives the protein CASSLGLLGQFF.

The chain is built from TRBV9 and TRBJ2-5; 11 nucleotides line up with TRBD2. After removal of 4 bases from V and 5 bases from J, the junction contained 10 bases not matched to a gene. The CDR3 length is 16 residues. Per germline, CDR1 SGDLS and CDR2 YYNGEE. CDR3 coding DNA: TGTGCCAGCAGCCCGGGGACTAGCGGAGAGGGGGAGACCCAGTACTTC. Amino acids: CASSPGTSGEGETQYF. Together with reference TRBV9 and TRBJ2-5, the CDR3 gives the full variable domain: DSGVTQTPKHLITATGQRVTLRCSPRSGDLSVYWYQQSLDQGLQFLIQYYNGEERAKGNILERFSAQQFPDLHSELNLSSLELGDSALYFCASSPGTSGEGETQYFGPGTRLLVL.

The J gene is TRBJ2-1, the V gene TRBV9, with D possibly TRBD1 on 5 matching bases. The CDR3 consists of 12 residues. CDR1 is SGDLS and CDR2 is YYNGEE in the germline V gene. The V end was cut by 3 bases, the J end by 9 bases, with 10 bases between. In DNA, the CDR3 is TGTGCCAGCAGCGACAGGTCCGGTGAGCAGTTCTTC. Encoded protein: CASSDRSGEQFF.

The gene calls are TRBV15 and TRBJ1-2; the match to TRBD1 covers 8 bases. The CDR3 runs to 15 residues. Looked up from germline, CDR1 is LNHNV and CDR2 is YYDKDF (reference sequence). V dropped 1 base and J dropped 8; count of bases not matched to a gene: 9. In nucleotides, the CDR3 is TGTGCCACCAGCAGAGGGCCCGACAGGGGCGCGGGCTACACCTTC. Translated: CATSRGPDRGAGYTF.

This rearrangement joins TRBV2 to TRBJ1-1, with 10 bases that match TRBD1. Trimming at V came to 9 bases and at J to 4 bases, leaving 2 bases not matched to a gene. The V gene's germline CDR1 is SNHLY and CDR2 FYNNEI. The CDR3 is made up of 12 amino acids. This CDR3 is CARRTGGTEAFF. CDR3 DNA: TGTGCCAGACGGACAGGGGGCACTGAAGCTTTCTTT.

The chain uses TRBV19 and TRBJ2-1; D could derive from TRBD1 or TRBD2 (5 bases each). This CDR3 contains 12 residues. V was trimmed by 3 bases and J by 8 bases, leaving 8 bases between them. Germline assignment: CDR1 LNHDA and CDR2 SQIVND (reference sequence). The CDR3 region has the DNA TGTGCCAGTAGTATGGGGGAACATGAGCAGTTCTTC. It codes for CASSMGEHEQFF.

J is TRBJ1-2 and V is TRBV18; possible D gene TRBD1, 6 bases. V was shortened by 6 bases and J by 1 base, with 15 bases between the two germline ends. This CDR3 is 15 amino acids long. Germline V gene lookup returns CDR1 KGHSH and CDR2 LQKENI. CDR3 in amino acids: CASSRTGDINYGYTF. CDR3 in DNA: TGTGCCAGCTCGCGAACGGGGGACATTAACTATGGCTACACCTTC.

The V call is TRBV25-1, the J call TRBJ2-7; 9 bases align to TRBD2. The CDR3 consists of 15 residues. Germline CDR1 is MGHDK and CDR2 is SYGVNS. The J segment lost 2 bases and the V segment lost 6 bases, leaving 8 bases of the junction unmatched. CDR3 loop: CASSTGAGGPYEQYF. The CDR3 nucleotides are TGTGCCAGCAGCACCGGGGCGGGAGGGCCCTACGAGCAGTACTTC.

V usage is TRBV6-5 and J usage is TRBJ2-2; D call uncertain. This CDR3 comprises 14 residues. V was pared by 0 bases and J by 1 base, with 3 bases between. The germline CDR1 and CDR2 sequences are MNHEY and SVGAGI. The CDR3 region has the DNA TGTGCCAGCAGTTACTCGGGGAACACCGGGGAGCTGTTTTTT. It is translated as CASSYSGNTGELFF.

The J gene is TRBJ2-7, the V gene TRBV11-2; D tentatively reads TRBD1 or TRBD2 (5 bases each). The CDR3 runs 15 residues. CDR1 and CDR2 from the germline V gene are SGHAT and FQNNGV. Trimming pared 5 bases from V and 5 bases from J, leaving 19 bases between. The CDR3: CASSQRAGAYHEQYF. The DNA for the CDR3 is TGTGCCAGCAGCCAAAGGGCCGGGGCTTACCACGAGCAGTACTTC.

The chain carries TRBV6-1 and TRBJ1-5, with TRBD1 identical over 8 bases. This CDR3 has 13 amino acids. The V and J ends lost 8 bases and 5 bases, in that order; junction bases with no gene match: 5. CDR1 MNHNS and CDR2 SASEGT come from the germline V gene. Here the CDR3 DNA reads TGTGCCAGCGAGGGACAGGACTATCAGCCCCAGCATTTT. Its translation: CASEGQDYQPQHF.

V is TRBV5-6 and J is TRBJ2-7, with 9 nucleotides matching TRBD1. J was trimmed by 3 bases and V by 0 bases; bases with no gene match: 4. The CDR3 is made up of 15 amino acids. Germline loops: CDR1 SGHDT, CDR2 YYEEEE. The DNA of the CDR3 is TGTGCCAGCAGCTTGGGACAGGGGGTTAGCTACGAGCAGTACTTC. Its translation: CASSLGQGVSYEQYF. Using reference TRBV5-6 and TRBJ2-7 for the parts outside the CDR3, the full variable domain is DAGVTQSPTHLIKTRGQQVTLRCSPKSGHDTVSWYQQALGQGPQFIFQYYEEEERQRGNFPDRFSGHQFPNYSSELNVNALLLGDSALYLCASSLGQGVSYEQYFGPGTRLTVT.

CDR3 amino acids: CASSVSGTSGYNEQFF. CDR3 nucleotide sequence: TGTGCCAGCAGCGTCAGTGGGACTAGCGGCTACAATGAGCAGTTCTTC. V gene TRBV7-3 combines with J gene TRBJ2-1; the match to TRBD2 covers 11 bases. In germline, CDR1 is SGHTA, CDR2 FQGTGA. The ends lost 5 bases at V and 3 bases at J; junction bases unmatched: 6. The CDR3 is 16 residues long.

The rearrangement links TRBV19 to TRBJ2-7, with 12 positions matching TRBD2. The CDR3 extends over 14 amino acids. V trimming: 5 bases; J trimming: 3 bases; junction bases outside the gene matches: 2. Germline-derived CDR1 and CDR2 are LNHDA and SQIVND (reference sequence). CDR3 region: CASSAGLAGYEQYF. The DNA of the CDR3 is TGTGCCAGTAGTGCGGGACTAGCGGGCTACGAGCAGTACTTC.

In its sample, this clone was seen once. The genes are TRBV7-2 and TRBJ2-3, with 11 nucleotides matching TRBD2. The germline CDR1 and CDR2 sequences are SGHTA and FQGNSA. Trimming removed 5 bases from V and 0 bases from J; junction bases left unmatched: 4. The CDR3 totals 16 residues. CDR3 sequence: CASSLRTSGSTDTQYF. The CDR3 coding sequence is TGTGCCAGCAGCCTACGGACTAGCGGGAGCACAGATACGCAGTATTTT.

The chain carries TRBV4-1 and TRBJ1-2; tentatively, D is TRBD1 (6 bases). Trimming pared 1 base from V and 8 bases from J, leaving 14 bases between. Germline lookup yields CDR1 MGHRA and CDR2 YSYEKL. The CDR3 contains 14 residues. This CDR3 reads CASSQGEGEYGYTF. In nucleotides, the CDR3 is TGCGCCAGCAGCCAAGGGGAGGGGGAATACGGCTACACCTTC.

Only a few counts were recorded for this clone. The CDR3 is CASMGSTEAFF. The CDR3 DNA reads TGTGCCAGTATGGGGTCCACTGAAGCTTTCTTT. This chain links TRBV19 with TRBJ1-1; D gene unclear. The germline gives CDR1 LNHDA, CDR2 SQIVND (reference sequence). CDR3 length: 11 amino acids. Trimming removed 7 bases from V and 4 bases from J, with 7 bases in between.

The V gene is TRBV7-9, the J gene TRBJ2-7; D call uncertain. Germline V gene sequence: CDR1 SEHNR, CDR2 FQNEAQ (reference sequence). Trimming removed 0 bases from V and 3 bases from J, with 12 bases in between. The CDR3 is 15 residues long. The CDR3 bases are TGTGCCAGCAGCTTAGCCCCAAACAGAGACTACGAGCAGTACTTC. The encoded protein is CASSLAPNRDYEQYF.

V is TRBV6-5 and J is TRBJ1-2, with unresolved D. The CDR3 loop spans 13 amino acids. CDR1 MNHEY and CDR2 SVGAGI come from the germline V gene. Trimming took 10 bases from V and 4 from J, leaving 16 bases between them. CDR3 loop: CATLNWAAYGYTF. For the CDR3, the DNA is TGTGCCACCTTAAATTGGGCGGCCTATGGCTACACCTTC.

The V gene is TRBV2, the J gene TRBJ2-6; D is possibly TRBD1 (7 bases). Germline assignment: CDR1 SNHLY and CDR2 FYNNEI. The CDR3 consists of 15 residues. The V and J ends lost 8 bases and 1 base respectively, with 12 bases between them. This CDR3 reads CASQTGRSGANVLTF. In DNA form, the CDR3 reads TGTGCCAGCCAGACAGGGAGGTCTGGGGCCAACGTCCTGACTTTC. Supplemented by reference TRBV2 and TRBJ2-6, the full variable domain reads EPEVTQTPSHQVTQMGQEVILRCVPISNHLYFYWYRQILGQKVEFLVSFYNNEISEKSEIFDDQFSVERPDGSNFTLKIRSTKLEDSAMYFCASQTGRSGANVLTFGAGSRLTVL.

The J gene is TRBJ1-2, the V gene TRBV5-5; 8 bases align to TRBD1. Germline CDR1 reads SGHKS; CDR2 reads YYEKEE (reference sequence). The CDR3 length is 15 residues. After removal of 3 bases from V and 4 bases from J, the junction contained 8 bases not matched to a gene. CDR3 nucleotides: TGTGCCAGCAGCTCCGAGATTACAGGGGGCTATGGCTACACCTTC. Amino acid sequence: CASSSEITGGYGYTF.

The chain uses TRBV5-1 and TRBJ2-6, with no clear D. Germline loops: CDR1 SGHRS, CDR2 YFSETQ. This CDR3 has 16 amino acids. The ends were cut back, 0 bases at V and 0 bases at J, with 7 bases in the middle. The CDR3 reads CASSLAPGSGANVLTF. The CDR3 region has the DNA TGCGCCAGCAGCTTGGCCCCGGGCTCTGGGGCCAACGTCCTGACTTTC.

The chain links TRBV7-9 to TRBJ1-4, with D perhaps TRBD1 (5 bases). Germline values: CDR1 SEHNR, CDR2 FQNEAQ (reference sequence). This CDR3 is 18 amino acids long. Deletions cut 3 bases from V and 2 bases from J, with 19 bases between. CDR3 residues: CASSFTEVGQGTNEKLFF. The CDR3 DNA sequence: TGTGCCAGCAGCTTTACTGAAGTTGGGCAGGGCACTAATGAAAAACTGTTTTTT.